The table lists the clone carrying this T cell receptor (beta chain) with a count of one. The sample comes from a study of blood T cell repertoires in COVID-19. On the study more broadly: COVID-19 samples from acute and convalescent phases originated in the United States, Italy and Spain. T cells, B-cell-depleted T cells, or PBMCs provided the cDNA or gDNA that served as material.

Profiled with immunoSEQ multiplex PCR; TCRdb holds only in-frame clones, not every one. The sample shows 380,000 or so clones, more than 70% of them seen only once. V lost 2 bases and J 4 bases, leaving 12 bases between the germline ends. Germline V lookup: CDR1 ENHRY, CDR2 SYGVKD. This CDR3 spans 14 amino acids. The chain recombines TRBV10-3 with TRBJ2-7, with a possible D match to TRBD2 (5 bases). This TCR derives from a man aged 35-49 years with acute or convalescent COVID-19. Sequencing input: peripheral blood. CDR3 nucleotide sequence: TGTGCCATCAGTGAGCCGGGAAGGGCGTACGAGCAGTACTTC. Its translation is CAISEPGRAYEQYF.